Sequencing of this T cell receptor (beta chain) was carried out in a study of T cells in Graves' hyperthyroidism and ophthalmopathy. Study outcomes and limitations: Blood shared most expanded thyroid clonotypes above 0.001.

TCR beta CDR3 region amplification was performed from RNA transcripts. In the first-round RT-PCR of the TCR CDR3, the HTBI primer set was used. TCRdb re-analysed the multiplex PCR reads in MiXCR, keeping a single row per CDR3 protein. The table lists fewer than 350,000 distinct CDR3 sequences, around a sixth of them singletons. Based on clinical symptoms, serum thyroxine and TRAb, thyroid ultrasound and orbital computed tomography, diagnoses were reached. This clonotype was seen at least ten times. Antigen: not known. CDR3 size: 16 residues. V was pared by 3 bases and J by 1 base, with 15 bases between. Germline values: CDR1 SGHRS, CDR2 YFSETQ.

The sequenced sample was blood. The sequence came from a woman in her forties or fifties with Graves' hyperthyroidism. This chain connects TRBV5-1 to TRBJ2-3; D may correspond to TRBD1 or TRBD2 (5 bases each). CDR3 sequence reads: CASSSRPGLGTDTQYF. The CDR3 nucleotides read TGCGCCAGCAGCTCCCGCCCGGGGCTGGGCACAGATACGCAGTATTTT.